The 16 T cell receptor beta chains reported below all come from one sample, sequenced in a study of human T cells and chemical hapten exposure. Via MiXCR, TCRdb re-called the RACE reads, giving one row per CDR3 protein. This sample has under 90,000 distinct CDR3 sequences; 8% to 10% occur once, and the top ten carry more than 3%. The time point denotes: pre-sensitization, week 0. The treatment here: therapeutic diphenylcyclopropenone sensitization with weekly scalp DPC. The starting material was whole blood, obtained in connection with sensitization to the hapten diphenylcyclopropenone (DPC). These receptors came from a woman in her thirties or forties with alopecia areata. Some clones in this sample may be carry-over from other donors' samples.

The V call is TRBV7-2, the J call TRBJ2-1, with a possible D match to TRBD2 (6 bases). The CDR3 covers 13 residues. V was shortened by 2 bases and J by 7 bases, with 9 bases between the two germline ends. Germline lookup yields CDR1 SGHTA and CDR2 FQGNSA. DNA for the CDR3: TGTGCCAGCAGCTTAAGGAGGGGAAATGAGCAGTTCTTC. Translated: CASSLRRGNEQFF. Full variable domain (missing parts from reference TRBV7-2 and TRBJ2-1): GAGVSQSPSNKVTEKGKDVELRCDPISGHTALYWYRQSLGQGLEFLIYFQGNSAPDKSGLPSDRFSAERTGGSVSTLTIQRTQQEDSAVYLCASSLRRGNEQFFGPGTRLTVL.

The chain carries TRBV7-2 and TRBJ2-5; D may be TRBD1 (5 bases). V was trimmed by 4 bases and J by 1 base, leaving 16 bases between them. CDR3 size: 16 residues. Germline V gene sequence: CDR1 SGHTA, CDR2 FQGNSA. CDR3: CASSSLVTGAQETQYF. As DNA, the CDR3 is TGTGCCAGCAGCTCCCTGGTCACTGGGGCCCAAGAGACCCAGTACTTC.

This clonotype was seen ten or more times. The V and J genes are TRBV7-8 and TRBJ2-2; D is perhaps TRBD2 (6 bases). Germline CDR1 SGHVS, CDR2 FQNEAQ. The V gene lost 8 bases and the J gene lost 6 bases, with 16 bases spanning the gap. This CDR3 is built from 14 residues. CDR3 DNA sequence: TGTGCCAGCGGGACTTCCGCAAGGGCCGGGGAGCTGTTTTTT. Its translation: CASGTSARAGELFF.

There are a few counts of this clonotype. The V call is TRBV7-9, the J call TRBJ1-2; possibly TRBD1 for D (6 bases). Germline CDR1 reads SEHNR; CDR2 reads FQNEAQ (reference sequence). Trimming cost V 2 bases and J 9 bases, with 13 bases left between them. This CDR3 spans 13 amino acids. The DNA for the CDR3 is TGTGCCAGCAGCTTAAGGGGGGTCCGGAGCTACACCTTC. This translates into CASSLRGVRSYTF.

The table lists this clonotype with a few counts. The chain employs TRBV9 and TRBJ2-3, with D perhaps TRBD2 (6 bases). CDR3 size: 15 residues. The V gene's germline CDR1 is SGDLS and CDR2 YYNGEE. Trimming took 3 bases from V and 6 from J, leaving 17 bases between them. This CDR3 reads CASSGAAGWGDTQYF. The CDR3 nucleotides read TGTGCCAGCAGCGGAGCGGCGGGGTGGGGGGATACGCAGTATTTT.

This clonotype has at least ten counts. The chain joins TRBV30 to TRBJ2-5; a weak D match, TRBD1 (6 bases). Germline V gene lookup returns CDR1 GTSNPN and CDR2 SVGIG (reference sequence). V shed 2 bases and J shed 5 bases, with 12 bases lying between them. CDR3 length: 13 residues. CDR3 nucleotides: TGTGCCTGGAGTTTTGGGGGCGGCGAGACCCAGTACTTC. It codes for CAWSFGGGETQYF.

This clonotype occurred a few times. The chain employs TRBV12-3 or TRBV12-4 and TRBJ1-4, with D hard to call. Trimming cost V 4 bases and J 15 bases, with 12 bases left between them. This CDR3 comprises 11 residues. The CDR3 loop is CASSSDGSVFF. The CDR3 DNA follows: TGTGCCAGCAGTTCCGATGGTTCGGTGTTTTTT.

This clonotype has just a few counts. The chain carries TRBV6-2 or TRBV6-3 and TRBJ2-1, with a possible D match to TRBD2 (5 bases). V lost 0 bases and J lost 4, with 10 bases in between. CDR3 length equals 15 residues. The V gene's germline CDR1 is MNHEY and CDR2 SVGEGT. The chain's CDR3 is CASSYSPGLYNEQFF. In DNA, the CDR3 is TGTGCCAGCAGTTACTCCCCCGGACTTTACAATGAGCAGTTCTTC.

This clonotype was recorded at least ten times. This rearrangement joins TRBV11-2 to TRBJ2-3; D is ambiguous. Per the germline V gene, CDR1 is SGHAT and CDR2 is FQNNGV. V shed 0 bases and J shed 4 bases, with 11 bases lying between them. The length of the CDR3 is 15 residues. This CDR3 is CASSLDLSGADTQYF. For the CDR3, the DNA is TGTGCCAGCAGCTTAGACCTTAGTGGGGCAGATACGCAGTATTTT.

This chain uses TRBV7-2 with TRBJ2-7, with D perhaps matching TRBD2 (6 bases). The CDR3 spans 13 residues. From germline, CDR1 is SGHTA and CDR2 FQGNSA. V was clipped by 5 bases and J by 0 bases, with 8 bases between them. Written as DNA, the CDR3 is TGTGCCAGCAGCCCGGGGGTCTCCTACGAGCAGTACTTC. It codes for CASSPGVSYEQYF.

The rearrangement uses TRBV27 and TRBJ1-1; the D is unclear. There are 13 residues in the CDR3. The germline V and J ends were trimmed by 3 bases and 3 bases, with 8 bases remaining between them. CDR1 and CDR2 from the germline V gene are MNHEY and SMNVEV (reference sequence). CDR3 bases: TGTGCCAGCAGTTTTCAGTGGCACACTGAAGCTTTCTTT. Translating gives CASSFQWHTEAFF.

This clonotype was found many times. V is TRBV11-1 and J is TRBJ2-7; TRBD2 matches at 10 bases. This CDR3 has 16 amino acids. Unmatched junction bases numbered 11, after V lost 3 bases and J lost 6 bases. The germline gives CDR1 SGHAT, CDR2 FQDESV (reference sequence). This chain's CDR3 is CASSFSGLAAPREQYF. Here the CDR3 DNA reads TGTGCCAGCAGCTTCTCCGGACTAGCGGCGCCTCGCGAGCAGTACTTC.

This clonotype was counted ten times or more. The chain uses TRBV11-2 and TRBJ2-3; weak D call: TRBD2 (6 bases). This CDR3 has 15 residues. Trimming stripped 5 bases from V and 1 base from J, with 13 bases between. The V gene's germline CDR1 is SGHAT and CDR2 FQNNGV. The CDR3 region is CASSMSGDGTDTQYF. CDR3 in DNA: TGTGCCAGCAGCATGTCGGGGGACGGCACAGATACGCAGTATTTT. The whole variable domain, remainder taken from reference TRBV11-2 and TRBJ2-3, is EAGVAQSPRYKIIEKRQSVAFWCNPISGHATLYWYQQILGQGPKLLIQFQNNGVVDDSQLPKDRFSAERLKGVDSTLKIQPAKLEDSAVYLCASSMSGDGTDTQYFGPGTRLTVL.

The rearrangement joins TRBV6-2 or TRBV6-3 to TRBJ1-5; D gene ambiguous. Germline V CDR1 and CDR2: MNHEY, SVGEGT. CDR3 length: 13 residues. Trimming took off 2 bases at V and 4 bases at J, with 6 bases between the two ends. The CDR3 sequence: CASSYRANQPQHF. CDR3 in DNA: TGTGCCAGCAGTTACAGGGCGAATCAGCCCCAGCATTTT.

The rearrangement joins TRBV10-1 to TRBJ1-4; D gene unclear. With 4 bases removed from V and 0 bases from J, the gap between germline ends came to 6 bases. The CDR3 is made up of 14 amino acids. Germline CDR1 WNHNN, CDR2 SYGVQD (reference sequence). CDR3 loop: CASSGGATNEKLFF. The CDR3, as DNA: TGCGCCAGCAGTGGTGGAGCAACTAATGAAAAACTGTTTTTT.

V and J are TRBV10-3 and TRBJ2-2, with 7 bases lining up with TRBD1. The CDR3 is 16 residues long. Germline CDR1 and CDR2: ENHRY and SYGVKD. The J segment lost 7 bases and the V segment lost 6 bases, leaving 14 bases of the junction unmatched. The CDR3 DNA follows: TGTGCCATCAGGCCCACAGGGGCGAAGTGGGGCGGGGAGCTGTTTTTT. Translation gives CAIRPTGAKWGGELFF.